This T cell receptor beta chain was documented in a study of CD8 T cells in ankylosing spondylitis. This clonotype was found a few times. Its antigen is undetermined. TCRdb re-called the 5' RACE reads with MiXCR, one entry per CDR3 protein. The data show around 220,000 distinct CDR3 sequences, approximately 16% seen once. Broader study findings: Reportedly, significant enrichment of disease-linked clones occurred in matched ankylosing spondylitis synovial fluid. What seemed typical of ankylosing spondylitis blood was a TCR beta motif built from under 10 highly homologous variants.

The sequenced material came from blood, either unsorted or a sorted T cell fraction (not recorded which). This TCR came from a male donor with ankylosing spondylitis.

The CDR3 DNA is TGCGCCAGCAGCCAAGAGACCCTAGCCCTGGATTACGAGCAGTACTTC. The encoded protein is CASSQETLALDYEQYF. The chain links TRBV4-1 to TRBJ2-7; perhaps TRBD2 as D (5 bases). This CDR3 spans 16 amino acids. V lost 0 bases and J lost 4, with 16 bases in between. CDR1 is MGHRA and CDR2 is YSYEKL in the germline V gene.